The 20 T cell receptor beta chains in this list originate from one sample, sequenced in a study of blood T cell repertoires in COVID-19. The repertoire was sequenced with immunoSEQ multiplex PCR; TCRdb's copy has only in-frame clones and lacks some. The sample carries more than 35,000 clones, 85% to 90% recorded once. Sequencing input: peripheral blood. These receptors came from a man aged 25-45 years with active or convalescent COVID-19.

The chain recombines TRBV14 with TRBJ1-2; 8 nucleotides match TRBD1. The germline V gene has CDR1 SGHDN and CDR2 FVKESK. After removal of 4 bases from V and 6 bases from J, the junction contained 10 bases not matched to a gene. The CDR3 covers 15 residues. The CDR3 loop is CASSLLTTGGNGYTF. The CDR3 DNA is TGTGCCAGCAGCCTCTTGACAACAGGGGGGAATGGCTACACCTTC. The full variable domain, its missing parts supplied by reference TRBV14 and TRBJ1-2, is EAGVTQFPSHSVIEKGQTVTLRCDPISGHDNLYWYRRVMGKEIKFLLHFVKESKQDESGMPNNRFLAERTGGTYSTLKVQPAELEDSGVYFCASSLLTTGGNGYTFGSGTRLTVV.

The CDR3 region is CASSRLTQGDGYTF. Here the CDR3 DNA reads TGTGCCAGCTCGCGATTGACACAGGGAGATGGCTACACCTTC. The chain links TRBV18 to TRBJ1-2, with D possibly being TRBD1 (6 bases). Germline V gene lookup returns CDR1 KGHSH and CDR2 LQKENI. The CDR3 has 14 amino acids. Trimming shortened V by 6 bases and J by 6 bases, and 17 bases separated the two germline ends.

The rearrangement uses TRBV5-1 and TRBJ2-5, with 9 positions matching TRBD1. Looked up from germline, CDR1 is SGHRS and CDR2 is YFSETQ. V gave up 4 bases and J gave up 5 bases; unmatched junction bases: 6. The CDR3 is 14 residues long. CDR3 nucleotide sequence: TGCGCCAGCAGCCGGGACAGGGTGGCGGAGACCCAGTACTTC. Translating gives CASSRDRVAETQYF.

The genes are TRBV19 and TRBJ1-1; 10 nucleotides match TRBD1. The V and J ends lost 3 bases and 5 bases, in that order; junction bases with no gene match: 9. The CDR3 sequence is 16 residues long. The germline CDR1 and CDR2 sequences are LNHDA and SQIVND (reference sequence). The CDR3 sequence: CASSMTPGQGITEAFF. The CDR3 DNA reads as TGTGCCAGTAGTATGACCCCGGGACAGGGGATTACTGAAGCTTTCTTT.

V gene TRBV11-3 combines with J gene TRBJ2-5; a possible D gene is TRBD1 (5 bases). Deletions cut 0 bases from V and 5 bases from J, with 13 bases between. The CDR3 covers 15 residues. The germline V gene encodes CDR1 SGHNT and CDR2 YENEEA. The chain's CDR3 is CASSLDLRAVETQYF. CDR3 nucleotides: TGTGCCAGCAGCTTAGATCTCAGGGCAGTGGAGACCCAGTACTTC.

This sequence joins TRBV7-9 and TRBJ1-5; 7 positions match TRBD1. This CDR3 region has 14 residues. Germline V gene lookup returns CDR1 SEHNR and CDR2 FQNEAQ (reference sequence). Trimming cost V 3 bases and J 6 bases; bases outside gene matches: 5. CDR3 region: CASSLSGGIQPQHF. The CDR3 DNA follows: TGTGCCAGCAGCTTGTCAGGGGGAATTCAGCCCCAGCATTTT.

The chain couples TRBV11-1 to TRBJ2-3; 10 positions agree with TRBD2. The CDR3 has 16 amino acids. V trimming: 2 bases; J trimming: 6 bases; junction bases outside the gene matches: 8. The V gene's germline CDR1 is SGHAT and CDR2 FQDESV (reference sequence). CDR3 nucleotides: TGTGCCAGCAGCTTAATCCCTAGCGGGAGATCGGATACGCAGTATTTT. Its protein is CASSLIPSGRSDTQYF.

The chain joins TRBV19 to TRBJ2-1; TRBD2 matches 9 bases. Germline V gives CDR1 LNHDA, CDR2 SQIVND (reference sequence). V gave up 0 bases and J gave up 4 bases; unmatched junction bases: 7. CDR3 size: 17 residues. CDR3 sequence: CASSIERIAGAYNEQFF. CDR3 coding DNA: TGTGCCAGTAGTATAGAAAGAATAGCGGGGGCATACAATGAGCAGTTCTTC.

The chain uses TRBV24-1 and TRBJ1-1; 7 positions agree with TRBD1. V lost 8 bases and J lost 8; bases outside the gene matches: 4. In germline, CDR1 is KGHDR, CDR2 SFDVKD. The CDR3 covers 11 residues. The CDR3 nucleotides read TGTGCCACCACCCAGGACAGGGAAGCTTTCTTT. Translating gives CATTQDREAFF.

The chain couples TRBV5-1 to TRBJ2-1; 8 nucleotides align to TRBD2. The CDR3 spans 14 residues. The germline V gene has CDR1 SGHRS and CDR2 YFSETQ. V shed 4 bases, J shed 5 bases, and the junction held 5 bases outside the gene matches. This chain's CDR3 is CASSPREGHNEQFF. Here the CDR3 DNA reads TGCGCCAGCAGCCCCCGGGAGGGCCACAATGAGCAGTTCTTC.

V and J are TRBV11-2 and TRBJ2-1; TRBD2 agrees at 7 bases. This CDR3 spans 17 amino acids. Trimming removed 8 bases from V and 0 bases from J; junction bases left unmatched: 13. In germline, CDR1 is SGHAT, CDR2 FQNNGV. In nucleotides, the CDR3 is TGTGCCAGCTCCCCCCAGGGAGGGTCGAGCTCCTACAATGAGCAGTTCTTC. This translates into CASSPQGGSSSYNEQFF.

This clone was seen only a few times. The chain carries TRBV19 and TRBJ1-5; the D is unclear. Germline V gene data show CDR1 as LNHDA and CDR2 as SQIVND (reference sequence). Trimming took 3 bases from V and 4 from J, leaving 10 bases between them. The CDR3 loop spans 14 amino acids. CDR3 sequence (DNA): TGTGCCAGTAGTATGATAGGGAGAAATCAGCCCCAGCATTTT. Amino acids: CASSMIGRNQPQHF. The full variable domain, completed using reference TRBV19 and TRBJ1-5, is DGGITQSPKYLFRKEGQNVTLSCEQNLNHDAMYWYRQDPGQGLRLIYYSQIVNDFQKGDIAEGYSVSREKKESFPLTVTSAQKNPTAFYLCASSMIGRNQPQHFGDGTRLSIL.

V gene TRBV19 combines with J gene TRBJ2-5; 7 bases match TRBD2. J gave up 7 bases and V 8 bases, and 13 bases lay outside the gene matches. The CDR3 has 14 residues. Germline loops: CDR1 LNHDA, CDR2 SQIVND (reference sequence). This chain's CDR3 is CASGSGVGGMTQYF. The CDR3 region has the DNA TGTGCCAGTGGCAGCGGGGTCGGAGGGATGACCCAGTACTTC. Using reference TRBV19 and TRBJ2-5 for the parts outside the CDR3, the full variable domain is DGGITQSPKYLFRKEGQNVTLSCEQNLNHDAMYWYRQDPGQGLRLIYYSQIVNDFQKGDIAEGYSVSREKKESFPLTVTSAQKNPTAFYLCASGSGVGGMTQYFGPGTRLLVL.

This chain joins TRBV5-1 and TRBJ1-1; D is ambiguous. Germline CDR1 and CDR2: SGHRS and YFSETQ. Trimming removed 2 bases at V and 6 bases at J, with 8 bases between. The CDR3 consists of 12 residues. The CDR3 nucleotides read TGCGCCAGCAGCTTACCGTCGGCTGAAGCTTTCTTT. The encoded protein is CASSLPSAEAFF.

The chain's CDR3 is CASSPLGGSGADTQYF. CDR3 bases: TGTGCCAGCAGTCCCTTGGGCGGGAGCGGGGCAGATACGCAGTATTTT. The V and J genes are TRBV6-2 or TRBV6-3 and TRBJ2-3; 7 nucleotides match TRBD2. This CDR3 has 16 residues. In germline, CDR1 is MNHEY, CDR2 SVGEGT. Losses at the gene ends were 5 bases for V and 4 bases for J; bases not matched to a gene: 12.

The count of this clone is one. The gene calls are TRBV29-1 and TRBJ2-7; the match to TRBD2 covers 14 bases. With 6 bases clipped from V and 3 bases from J, the junction kept 7 bases outside the gene matches. Germline V lookup: CDR1 SQVTM, CDR2 ANQGSEA. The CDR3 totals 15 residues. The CDR3: CSVSVGLAGVYEQYF. In nucleotides, the CDR3 is TGCAGCGTGTCCGTGGGACTAGCGGGGGTCTACGAGCAGTACTTC.

V is TRBV4-2 and J is TRBJ2-5; perhaps TRBD2 as D (5 bases). The V end lost 4 bases, the J end lost 2 bases, and 11 bases lay between the germline ends. There are 14 residues in the CDR3. Germline V gene sequence: CDR1 LGHNA, CDR2 YNFKEQ. Written as DNA, the CDR3 is TGTGCCAGCAGCCCAGCGGCAGTACAAGAGACCCAGTACTTC. It is translated as CASSPAAVQETQYF.

This chain connects TRBV6-1 to TRBJ2-5; a possible D gene is TRBD2 (5 bases). V was shortened by 6 bases and J by 6 bases, with 14 bases between the two germline ends. The length of the CDR3 is 13 residues. The germline gives CDR1 MNHNS, CDR2 SASEGT. CDR3 in amino acids: CASSSPVGKTQYF. The CDR3 DNA is TGTGCCAGCAGCTCACCGGTCGGGAAGACCCAGTACTTC.

The chain employs TRBV3-1 (or the pseudogene TRBV3-2) and TRBJ2-2; D might be TRBD2 (7 bases). Trimming stripped 4 bases from V and 5 bases from J, with 17 bases between. The germline gives CDR1 LGHDT, CDR2 YNNKEL (reference sequence). The CDR3 has 16 amino acids. The DNA for the CDR3 is TGTGCCAGCAGCCCACAGGGACTATGGGGGACCGGGGAGCTGTTTTTT. This translates into CASSPQGLWGTGELFF.

In its sample, this clone was seen a few times. The chain links TRBV25-1 to TRBJ2-1, with D uncertain. Germline CDR1 MGHDK, CDR2 SYGVNS. The CDR3 is 13 amino acids. Trimming removed 3 bases at V and 4 bases at J, with 7 bases between. CDR3 protein: CASSEAEYNEQFF. For the CDR3, the DNA is TGTGCCAGCAGTGAGGCGGAGTACAATGAGCAGTTCTTC.